This TCR beta chain was recovered during a study of long-term antiretroviral therapy in people with HIV. Across the whole study: The 2015 recommendation for immediate ART came about a decade after the earliest samples.

Findings and caveats of the study: Pre-ART clonal expansion yielded clones that dominated the repertoire at all time points.

The germline V gene encodes CDR1 SNHLY and CDR2 FYNNEI. There are 15 residues in the CDR3. The V gene end was trimmed by 2 bases and the J gene end by 4 bases; junction bases not matched to a gene: 7. This clone is medium-sized. The antigen is unknown. The authors ran the immunoSEQ assay, v3.0, at survey level. Profiling relied on immunoSEQ multiplex PCR, and the TCRdb table lists in-frame clones only, not all of them. The sample contains under 20,000 clones, around 73% of which appear only once. The material sequenced was unsorted PBMCs, taken approximately 3.2 years after starting antiretroviral therapy. This TCR derives from a woman in her thirties or forties with HIV. The chain links TRBV2 to TRBJ1-2; 7 bases are shared with TRBD1. The CDR3 is CASSEFPGGGYGYTF. The CDR3 region has the DNA TGTGCCAGCAGTGAATTCCCAGGGGGAGGCTATGGCTACACCTTC.